This is a list of T cell receptor beta chains from one sample in a study of T cell repertoires in cytomegalovirus infection. TCRdb passed the reads through MiXCR, listing each CDR3 protein once. The table lists roughly 730,000 distinct CDR3 sequences, around a third of them singletons. No antigen is known for these receptors. The sample here was cultured PBMCs, taken from culture after CMV antigen stimulation. These receptors came from a human donor in good health (CMV status not recorded). Some clones in this sample may be carry-over from other donors' samples. Each CDR3 is given with its conserved first and last residue. The D gene is left open where the match is weak. A row's size may be missing; if present it is once, few, many or a size class.

>TRBV28|-|TRBJ2-1|-
CASSLNGKYNEQFF
TGTGCCAGCAGTTTAAATGGCAAATACAATGAGCAGTTCTTC
>TRBV20-1|-|TRBJ1-6|TRBD1
CSARDRDRGNSPLHF
TGCAGTGCTAGAGACCGGGACAGGGGTAATTCACCCCTCCACTTT
>TRBV28|-|TRBJ2-2|-
CASRPPAAGELFF
TGTGCCAGCAGGCCGCCGGCGGCCGGGGAGCTGTTTTTT
>TRBV11-2|-|TRBJ1-6|-
CASRKAPLDSPLHF
TGTGCCAGCAGAAAGGCACCCCTGGATTCACCCCTCCACTTT
>TRBV5-1|-|TRBJ1-2|TRBD1
CASSLGDRENYGYTF
TGCGCCAGCAGCTTGGGCGACAGGGAAAACTATGGCTACACCTTC
>TRBV28|once|TRBJ2-3|-
CASRDYTQYF
TGTGCCAGCAGGGATTACACGCAGTATTTT
>TRBV7-8|many|TRBJ2-1|TRBD2
CASSQYSGLAYNEQFF
TGTGCCAGCAGCCAGTACTCGGGACTAGCGTACAATGAGCAGTTCTTC
>TRBV7-8|many|TRBJ1-5|-
CASSLGVDQPQHF
TGTGCCAGCAGCTTAGGTGTCGATCAGCCCCAGCATTTT
>TRBV3-1|-|TRBJ1-5|-
CASSQFRDQPQHF
TGTGCCAGCAGCCAATTTAGGGATCAGCCCCAGCATTTT
>TRBV12-3/TRBV12-4|few|TRBJ2-3|-
CASRMAAGGDTQYF
TGTGCCAGCAGAATGGCCGCCGGGGGAGATACGCAGTATTTT
>TRBV2|few|TRBJ1-2|-
CASSEYLGTNYGYTF
TGTGCCAGCAGTGAATACCTGGGCACTAACTATGGCTACACCTTC
>TRBV12-3/TRBV12-4|many|TRBJ2-1|TRBD2
CASSLRLAGDNEQFF
TGTGCCAGCAGCTTAAGGCTAGCGGGGGACAATGAGCAGTTCTTC
>TRBV10-3|-|TRBJ1-1|-
CAISESMNTEAFF
TGTGCCATCAGTGAGAGCATGAACACTGAAGCTTTCTTT
>TRBV7-6|-|TRBJ2-1|-
CASSLGPKGQFF
TGTGCCAGCAGCTTAGGACCGAAGGGGCAGTTCTTC
>TRBV6-1|-|TRBJ2-4|-
CASSEPLNIQYF
TGTGCCAGCAGTGAACCGTTAAACATTCAGTACTTC
>TRBV4-1|few|TRBJ2-1|-
CASSPRPGALYNEQFF
TGCGCCAGCAGCCCCCGGCCGGGGGCCCTCTACAATGAGCAGTTCTTC
>TRBV7-2|few|TRBJ2-1|TRBD2
CASSLGAGGANEQFF
TGTGCCAGCAGCTTAGGGGCGGGGGGTGCCAATGAGCAGTTCTTC
>TRBV7-2|-|TRBJ2-5|-
CASSPRTQETLYF
TGTGCCAGCAGCCCCCGGACTCAAGAGACCCTGTACTTC
>TRBV12-3/TRBV12-4|few|TRBJ2-3|TRBD2
CASSPRTSGRAIADTQYF
TGTGCCAGCAGTCCCCGGACTAGCGGGAGGGCCATCGCAGATACGCAGTATTTT
>TRBV7-9|-|TRBJ2-5|-
CASSLNGRGEETQYF
TGTGCCAGCAGCTTAAACGGCAGAGGGGAAGAGACCCAGTACTTC
>TRBV14|-|TRBJ2-5|-
CASSQDSWGTQETQYF
TGTGCCAGCAGCCAAGATAGTTGGGGAACACAAGAGACCCAGTACTTC
>TRBV12-3/TRBV12-4|-|TRBJ1-1|-
CASSFQGLSTEAFF
TGTGCCAGCAGTTTCCAGGGTCTGAGCACTGAAGCTTTCTTT
>TRBV6-2/TRBV6-3|-|TRBJ2-3|TRBD2
CASSYRLAGSHTQYF
TGTGCCAGCAGTTACCGACTAGCGGGTAGCCATACGCAGTATTTT
>TRBV12-3/TRBV12-4|-|TRBJ2-2|-
CASTSGFDTGELFF
TGTGCCAGCACGAGCGGGTTTGACACCGGGGAGCTGTTTTTT
>TRBV7-2|many|TRBJ1-6|-
CASSLTGDSPLHF
TGTGCCAGCAGTCTGACAGGAGATTCACCCCTCCACTTT
>TRBV12-3/TRBV12-4|-|TRBJ1-1|-
CASRHNTEAFF
TGTGCCAGCAGACATAACACTGAAGCTTTCTTT
>TRBV27|few|TRBJ2-1|-
CASRNTDNEQFF
TGTGCCAGCAGGAATACTGACAATGAGCAGTTCTTC
>TRBV19|few|TRBJ2-7|TRBD1
CASSASQGYEQYF
TGTGCCAGTAGTGCCTCACAGGGGTACGAGCAGTACTTC
>TRBV7-9|-|TRBJ2-5|-
CASSSTDKQETQYF
TGTGCCAGCAGCTCAACGGACAAACAAGAGACCCAGTACTTC
>TRBV6-1|few|TRBJ2-1|TRBD1
CASRQGAYNEQFF
TGTGCCAGCAGACAGGGGGCGTACAATGAGCAGTTCTTC
>TRBV12-3/TRBV12-4|-|TRBJ1-4|TRBD1
CASSGTALKLFF
TGTGCCAGCAGCGGGACAGCCCTAAAACTGTTTTTT
>TRBV5-1|-|TRBJ2-1|-
CASSLALGVPGEQFF
TGCGCCAGCAGCTTGGCCCTAGGTGTCCCCGGTGAGCAGTTCTTC
>TRBV12-5|-|TRBJ2-5|TRBD1
CASGPADRGGETQYF
TGTGCTAGTGGCCCCGCTGACAGGGGTGGCGAGACCCAGTACTTC
>TRBV12-3/TRBV12-4|-|TRBJ1-6|-
CASSRRGQTTPLHF
TGTGCCAGCAGCCGACGAGGACAGACAACACCCCTCCACTTT
>TRBV7-2|few|TRBJ2-3|TRBD2
CASSVTSGNADTQYF
TGTGCCAGCAGCGTCACTAGCGGGAACGCAGATACGCAGTATTTT
>TRBV7-9|-|TRBJ2-7|TRBD2
CASSPLTSGSYEQYF
TGTGCCAGCAGCCCACTGACTAGCGGATCTTACGAGCAGTACTTC
>TRBV18|-|TRBJ2-3|TRBD1
CASSPGTGSLADTQYF
TGTGCCAGCTCACCAGGGACAGGGTCGTTGGCAGATACGCAGTATTTT
>TRBV12-3/TRBV12-4|few|TRBJ1-1|-
CATGARGVKNTEAFF
TGTGCCACCGGTGCAAGGGGGGTGAAGAACACTGAAGCTTTCTTT
>TRBV7-8|few|TRBJ2-3|-
CASSPLIFGGTDTQYF
TGTGCCAGCAGCCCCCTTATCTTCGGGGGCACAGATACGCAGTATTTT
>TRBV7-9|few|TRBJ2-6|-
CASSLALRVGANVLTF
TGTGCCAGCAGCTTAGCCCTGAGGGTAGGGGCCAACGTCCTGACTTTC
>TRBV7-2|-|TRBJ2-1|TRBD2
CASRRTGGSSYNEQFF
TGTGCCAGCAGACGGACGGGGGGGAGCTCCTACAATGAGCAGTTCTTC
>TRBV18|few|TRBJ2-1|-
CASSPPATQGQFF
TGTGCCAGCTCACCCCCAGCGACCCAGGGGCAGTTCTTC
>TRBV4-1|-|TRBJ1-1|-
CASSQTGFGTEAFF
TGCGCCAGCAGCCAAACAGGGTTCGGCACTGAAGCTTTCTTT
>TRBV2|-|TRBJ1-5|-
CASSGKGPPGNQPQHF
TGTGCCAGCAGTGGCAAGGGGCCCCCGGGCAATCAGCCCCAGCATTTT
>TRBV7-8|-|TRBJ1-1|TRBD1
CASSGGQPNTEAFF
TGTGCCAGCAGCGGGGGACAGCCGAACACTGAAGCTTTCTTT
>TRBV7-6|-|TRBJ2-7|-
CASSLVSATEQYF
TGTGCCAGCAGCTTAGTTTCGGCCACTGAGCAGTACTTC
>TRBV7-9|few|TRBJ2-7|TRBD1
CASSFRTGQSEQYF
TGTGCCAGCAGCTTTAGGACAGGTCAAAGCGAGCAGTACTTC
>TRBV7-2|many|TRBJ2-5|TRBD2
CASSPDTGGQETQYF
TGTGCCAGCAGCCCAGACACGGGGGGTCAAGAGACCCAGTACTTC
>TRBV4-1|-|TRBJ1-3|TRBD1
CASSRSTGYGNTIYF
TGCGCCAGCAGCCGCTCGACAGGGTACGGAAACACCATATATTTT
>TRBV7-2|few|TRBJ2-7|-
CASSRLTGTYEQYF
TGTGCCAGCAGCCGGTTAACGGGAACCTACGAGCAGTACTTC
>TRBV12-3/TRBV12-4|many|TRBJ1-1|-
CASSFGTSNTEAFF
TGTGCCAGCAGTTTCGGGACGTCGAACACTGAAGCTTTCTTT